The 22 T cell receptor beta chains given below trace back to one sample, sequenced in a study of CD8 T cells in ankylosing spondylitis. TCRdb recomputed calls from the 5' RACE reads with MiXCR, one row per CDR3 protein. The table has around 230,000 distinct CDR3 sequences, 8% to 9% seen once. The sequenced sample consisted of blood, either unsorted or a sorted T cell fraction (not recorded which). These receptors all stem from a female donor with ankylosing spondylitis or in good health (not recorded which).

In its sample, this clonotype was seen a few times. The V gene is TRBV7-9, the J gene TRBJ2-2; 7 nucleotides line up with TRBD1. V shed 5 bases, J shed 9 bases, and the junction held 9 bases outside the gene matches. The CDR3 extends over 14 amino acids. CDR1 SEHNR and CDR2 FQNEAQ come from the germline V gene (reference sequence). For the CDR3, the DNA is TGTGCCAGCAGCCTCACGTACAGGGGAAGGGAGCTGTTTTTT. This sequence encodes CASSLTYRGRELFF.

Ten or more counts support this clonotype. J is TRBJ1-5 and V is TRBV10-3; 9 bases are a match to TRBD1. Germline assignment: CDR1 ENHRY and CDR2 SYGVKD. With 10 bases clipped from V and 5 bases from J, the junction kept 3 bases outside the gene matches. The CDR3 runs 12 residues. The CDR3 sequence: CATRQGDQPQHF. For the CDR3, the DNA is TGTGCCACACGACAGGGGGATCAGCCCCAGCATTTT.

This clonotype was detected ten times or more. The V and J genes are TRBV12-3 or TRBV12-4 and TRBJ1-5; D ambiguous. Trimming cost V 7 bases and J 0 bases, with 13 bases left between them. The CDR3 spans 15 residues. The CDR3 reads CASTPQGNSNQPQHF. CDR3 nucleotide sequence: TGTGCCAGCACCCCACAAGGGAATAGCAATCAGCCCCAGCATTTT.

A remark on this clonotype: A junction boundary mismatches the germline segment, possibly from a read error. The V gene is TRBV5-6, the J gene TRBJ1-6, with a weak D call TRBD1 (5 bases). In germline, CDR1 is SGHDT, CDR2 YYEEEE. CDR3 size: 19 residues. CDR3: CVSSLAGLKWGSYNSPLHF. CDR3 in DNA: TGTGTCAGCAGCCTGGCGGGACTAAAATGGGGCTCCTATAATTCACCCCTCCACTTT.

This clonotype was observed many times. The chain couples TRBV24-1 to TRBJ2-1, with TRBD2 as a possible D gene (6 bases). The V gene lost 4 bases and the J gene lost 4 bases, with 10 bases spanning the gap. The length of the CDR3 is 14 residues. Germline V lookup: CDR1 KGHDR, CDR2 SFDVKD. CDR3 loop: CATSDTGTYNEQFF. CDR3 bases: TGTGCCACCAGTGACACCGGGACTTACAATGAGCAGTTCTTC.

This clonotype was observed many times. CDR3 in amino acids: CASSVPGLAGRYEQYF. The CDR3 DNA follows: TGTGCCAGCAGTGTCCCGGGACTAGCGGGACGTTACGAGCAGTACTTC. V is TRBV2 and J is TRBJ2-7, with 13 bases lining up with TRBD2. This CDR3 has 16 amino acids. V was pared by 4 bases and J by 4 bases, with 7 bases of the junction left unmatched. Germline V gene data show CDR1 as SNHLY and CDR2 as FYNNEI. Full variable domain (remainder filled in from reference TRBV2 and TRBJ2-7): EPEVTQTPSHQVTQMGQEVILRCVPISNHLYFYWYRQILGQKVEFLVSFYNNEISEKSEIFDDQFSVERPDGSNFTLKIRSTKLEDSAMYFCASSVPGLAGRYEQYFGPGTRLTVT.

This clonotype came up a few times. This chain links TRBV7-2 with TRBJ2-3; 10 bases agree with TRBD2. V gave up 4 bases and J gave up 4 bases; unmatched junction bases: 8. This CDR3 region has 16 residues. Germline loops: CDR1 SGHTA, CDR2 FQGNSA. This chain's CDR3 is CASSWLAGDRADTQYF. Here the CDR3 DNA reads TGTGCCAGCAGCTGGCTAGCGGGAGATCGGGCAGATACGCAGTATTTT.

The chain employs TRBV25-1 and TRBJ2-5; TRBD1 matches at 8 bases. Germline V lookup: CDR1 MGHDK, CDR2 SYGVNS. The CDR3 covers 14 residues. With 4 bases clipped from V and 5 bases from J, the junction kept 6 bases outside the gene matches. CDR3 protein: CASSVSGGWETQYF. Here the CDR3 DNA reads TGTGCCAGCAGTGTGTCAGGGGGCTGGGAGACCCAGTACTTC.

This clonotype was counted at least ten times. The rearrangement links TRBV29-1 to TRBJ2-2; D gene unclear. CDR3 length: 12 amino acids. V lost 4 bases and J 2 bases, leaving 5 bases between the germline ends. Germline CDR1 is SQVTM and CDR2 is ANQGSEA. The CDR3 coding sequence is TGCAGCGTTGGTTACAACACCGGGGAGCTGTTTTTT. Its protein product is CSVGYNTGELFF.

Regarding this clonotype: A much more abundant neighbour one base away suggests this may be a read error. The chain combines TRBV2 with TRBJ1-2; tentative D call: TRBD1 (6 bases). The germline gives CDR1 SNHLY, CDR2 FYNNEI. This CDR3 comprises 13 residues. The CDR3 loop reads CVSGGRFDYGYTF. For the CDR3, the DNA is TGTGTCAGCGGGGGCAGGTTCGATTATGGCTACACCTTC.

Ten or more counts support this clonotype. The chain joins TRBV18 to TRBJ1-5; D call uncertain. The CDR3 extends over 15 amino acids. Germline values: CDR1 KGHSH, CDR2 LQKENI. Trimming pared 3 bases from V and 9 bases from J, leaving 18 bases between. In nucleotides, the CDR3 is TGTGCCAGCTCACCTGTGGAAACGGAACGTGGGCCCCAGCATTTT. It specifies CASSPVETERGPQHF. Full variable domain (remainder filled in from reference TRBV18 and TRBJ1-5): NAGVMQNPRHLVRRRGQEARLRCSPMKGHSHVYWYRQLPEEGLKFMVYLQKENIIDESGMPKERFSAEFPKEGPSILRIQQVVRGDSAAYFCASSPVETERGPQHFGDGTRLSIL.

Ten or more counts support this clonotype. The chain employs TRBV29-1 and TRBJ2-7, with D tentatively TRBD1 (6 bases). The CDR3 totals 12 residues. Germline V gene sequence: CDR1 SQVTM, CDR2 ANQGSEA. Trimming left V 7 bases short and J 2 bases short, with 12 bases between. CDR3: CSAEGQTYEQYF. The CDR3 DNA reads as TGCAGCGCCGAAGGACAGACCTACGAGCAGTACTTC.

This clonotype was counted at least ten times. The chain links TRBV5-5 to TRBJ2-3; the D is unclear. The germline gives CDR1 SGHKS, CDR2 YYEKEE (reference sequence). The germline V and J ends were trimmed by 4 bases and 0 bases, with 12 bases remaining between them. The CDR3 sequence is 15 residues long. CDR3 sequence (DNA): TGTGCCAGCAGCGCAGGAGTGAGGAGCACAGATACGCAGTATTTT. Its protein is CASSAGVRSTDTQYF.

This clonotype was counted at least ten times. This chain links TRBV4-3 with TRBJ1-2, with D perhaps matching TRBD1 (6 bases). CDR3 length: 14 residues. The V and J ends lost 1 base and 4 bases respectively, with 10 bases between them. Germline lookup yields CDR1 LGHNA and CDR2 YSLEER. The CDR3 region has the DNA TGCGCCAGCAGCCAAGTAGTAGGGGGCTATGGCTACACCTTC. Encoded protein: CASSQVVGGYGYTF.

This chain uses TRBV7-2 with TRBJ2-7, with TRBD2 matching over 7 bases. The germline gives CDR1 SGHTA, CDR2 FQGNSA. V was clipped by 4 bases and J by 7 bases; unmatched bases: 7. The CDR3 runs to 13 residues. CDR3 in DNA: TGTGCCAGCAGCTCCCGGACTAGATCTGAGCAGTACTTC. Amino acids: CASSSRTRSEQYF.

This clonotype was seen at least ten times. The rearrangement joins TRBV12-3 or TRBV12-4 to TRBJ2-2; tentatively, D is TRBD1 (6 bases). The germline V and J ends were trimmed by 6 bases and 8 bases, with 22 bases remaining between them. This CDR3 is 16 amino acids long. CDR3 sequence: CASRPTGTKLKGELFF. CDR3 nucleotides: TGTGCCAGCAGGCCCACCGGGACAAAACTGAAAGGGGAGCTGTTTTTT.

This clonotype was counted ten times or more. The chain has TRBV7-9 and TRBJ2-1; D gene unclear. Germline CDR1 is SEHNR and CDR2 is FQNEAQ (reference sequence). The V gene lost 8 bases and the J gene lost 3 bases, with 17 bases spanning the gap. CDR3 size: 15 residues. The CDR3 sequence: CASGDRVTLYNEQFF. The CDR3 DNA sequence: TGTGCCAGCGGTGATCGGGTAACCCTCTACAATGAGCAGTTCTTC.

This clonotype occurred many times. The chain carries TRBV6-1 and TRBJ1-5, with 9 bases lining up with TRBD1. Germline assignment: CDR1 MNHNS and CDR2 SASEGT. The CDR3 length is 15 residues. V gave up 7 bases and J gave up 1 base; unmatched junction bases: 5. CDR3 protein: CASNPTGGSNQPQHF. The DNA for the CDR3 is TGTGCCAGCAACCCTACAGGGGGCAGCAATCAGCCCCAGCATTTT.

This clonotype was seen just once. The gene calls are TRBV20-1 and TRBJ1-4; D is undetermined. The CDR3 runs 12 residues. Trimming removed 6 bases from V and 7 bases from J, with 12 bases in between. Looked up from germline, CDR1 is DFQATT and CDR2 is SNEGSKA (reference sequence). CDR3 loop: CSAQDLGEKLFF. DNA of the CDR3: TGCAGTGCCCAGGATTTGGGTGAAAAACTGTTTTTT.

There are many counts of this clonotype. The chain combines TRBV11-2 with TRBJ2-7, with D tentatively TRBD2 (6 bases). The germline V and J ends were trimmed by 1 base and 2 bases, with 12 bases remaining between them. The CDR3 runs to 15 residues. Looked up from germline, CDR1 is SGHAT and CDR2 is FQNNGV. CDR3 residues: CASSLGLSGTYEQYF. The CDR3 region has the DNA TGTGCCAGCAGCTTAGGTCTTAGCGGAACCTACGAGCAGTACTTC. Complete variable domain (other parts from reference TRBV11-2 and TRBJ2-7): EAGVAQSPRYKIIEKRQSVAFWCNPISGHATLYWYQQILGQGPKLLIQFQNNGVVDDSQLPKDRFSAERLKGVDSTLKIQPAKLEDSAVYLCASSLGLSGTYEQYFGPGTRLTVT.

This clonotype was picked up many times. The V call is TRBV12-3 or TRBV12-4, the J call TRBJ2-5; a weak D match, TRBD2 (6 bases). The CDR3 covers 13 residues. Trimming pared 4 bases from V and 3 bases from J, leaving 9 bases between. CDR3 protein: CASSSGGKETQYF. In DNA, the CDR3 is TGTGCCAGCAGTTCTGGGGGGAAAGAGACCCAGTACTTC.

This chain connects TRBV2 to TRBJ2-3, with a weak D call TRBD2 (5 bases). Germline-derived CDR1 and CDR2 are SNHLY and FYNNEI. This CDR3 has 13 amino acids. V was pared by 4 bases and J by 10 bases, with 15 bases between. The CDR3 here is CASSGETRRAQYF. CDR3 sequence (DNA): TGTGCCAGCAGTGGAGAAACTAGAAGGGCGCAGTATTTT.